This entry lists 29 T cell receptor beta chains sequenced from one sample in a study of OX40 agonist ivuxolimab in advanced cancers. Profiled with immunoSEQ multiplex PCR; TCRdb holds only in-frame clones, not every one. The sample lists about 31,000 clones; roughly 88% were seen once. This specimen was CD4+ or CD8+ T cells sorted from blood, taken in a trial of the OX40 agonist ivuxolimab. These receptors came from an adult with an advanced solid tumor such as melanoma, head and neck, liver or kidney cancer.

This clone was observed once. The chain links TRBV4-1 to TRBJ1-1, with D possibly TRBD1 on 6 matching bases. V was clipped by 6 bases and J by 7 bases, with 18 bases between them. The germline V gene has CDR1 MGHRA and CDR2 YSYEKL. The CDR3 consists of 14 residues. DNA of the CDR3: TGCGCCAGCAGACCCACCCTGGGGGCCTTTGAAGCTTTCTTT. Amino acids: CASRPTLGAFEAFF.

The chain has TRBV4-2 and TRBJ2-3, with D unresolved. In germline, CDR1 is LGHNA, CDR2 YNFKEQ. The length of the CDR3 is 15 residues. Deletions cut 1 base from V and 1 base from J, with 9 bases between. CDR3 nucleotides: TGTGCCAGCAGCCAAGGAAACTTTCGCACAGATACGCAGTATTTT. Its protein is CASSQGNFRTDTQYF.

The chain has TRBV5-1 and TRBJ2-3; 8 nucleotides line up with TRBD2. The trim removed 2 bases at V and 4 bases at J, leaving 6 bases unmatched. Germline V gives CDR1 SGHRS, CDR2 YFSETQ. The CDR3 totals 15 residues. This CDR3 reads CASSLPGGPPDTQYF. In nucleotides, the CDR3 is TGCGCCAGCAGCTTACCGGGGGGGCCCCCAGATACGCAGTATTTT.

The chain employs TRBV11-2 and TRBJ1-2; possibly TRBD1 for D (5 bases). CDR1 and CDR2 (germline): SGHAT, FQNNGV. V lost 0 bases, J lost 2 bases, and 19 bases lay in between. There are 18 residues in the CDR3. In DNA form, the CDR3 reads TGTGCCAGCAGCTTAGATTCAGTCACAGGCCTCACGAACTATGGCTACACCTTC. It specifies CASSLDSVTGLTNYGYTF.

The CDR3 region is CASRTGTSGNNEQFF. CDR3 bases: TGTGCCAGCAGAACCGGGACTAGCGGAAACAATGAGCAGTTCTTC. This rearrangement joins TRBV27 to TRBJ2-1; TRBD2 matches at 11 bases. Unmatched junction bases numbered 6, after V lost 6 bases and J lost 5 bases. The CDR3 totals 15 residues. Germline V gene data show CDR1 as MNHEY and CDR2 as SMNVEV (reference sequence).

The chain joins TRBV9 to TRBJ1-4, with D possibly being TRBD1 (5 bases). Per the germline V gene, CDR1 is SGDLS and CDR2 is YYNGEE. CDR3 length: 17 residues. Trimming removed 4 bases at V and 0 bases at J, with 16 bases between. Here the CDR3 reads CASSSGLQISTNEKLFF. CDR3 DNA: TGTGCCAGCAGCTCGGGACTTCAGATTTCAACTAATGAAAAACTGTTTTTT.

J is TRBJ2-2 and V is TRBV27, with 10 positions matching TRBD1. The CDR3 is 15 amino acids. Trimming at V came to 2 bases and at J to 4 bases, leaving 1 base not matched to a gene. The germline CDR1 and CDR2 sequences are MNHEY and SMNVEV (reference sequence). The CDR3 loop is CASSLGTGATGELFF. CDR3 coding DNA: TGTGCCAGCAGTTTAGGGACAGGGGCCACCGGGGAGCTGTTTTTT.

J is TRBJ1-2 and V is TRBV10-2; D possibly corresponds to TRBD1 (5 bases). The CDR3 has 12 residues. V shed 7 bases and J shed 7 bases, with 13 bases lying between them. From germline, CDR1 is WSHSY and CDR2 SAAADI. The CDR3 bases are TGCGCCAGCACCTCCCAGGGATTTGGCTACACCTTC. This encodes CASTSQGFGYTF.

V and J are TRBV20-1 and TRBJ2-7; tentatively, D is TRBD1 or TRBD2 (7 bases each). Trimming removed 2 bases from V and 9 bases from J, with 11 bases in between. This CDR3 is 11 amino acids long. CDR1 is DFQATT and CDR2 is SNEGSKA in the germline V gene (reference sequence). CDR3 loop: CSARTGEGQYF. CDR3 DNA: TGCAGTGCTAGAACAGGGGAGGGGCAGTACTTC.

V gene TRBV2 combines with J gene TRBJ1-2, with a tentative D call TRBD1 (5 bases). CDR1 and CDR2 (germline): SNHLY, FYNNEI. This CDR3 spans 16 amino acids. V was pared by 0 bases and J by 7 bases, with 18 bases between. This CDR3 is CASSEALGGGTSGYTF. DNA for the CDR3: TGTGCCAGCAGTGAAGCGCTAGGTGGGGGGACGAGTGGCTACACCTTC. Drawing the rest from reference TRBV2 and TRBJ1-2, the complete variable domain is EPEVTQTPSHQVTQMGQEVILRCVPISNHLYFYWYRQILGQKVEFLVSFYNNEISEKSEIFDDQFSVERPDGSNFTLKIRSTKLEDSAMYFCASSEALGGGTSGYTFGSGTRLTVV.

The chain carries TRBV4-3 and TRBJ1-2; D gene ambiguous. The CDR3 sequence is 11 residues long. The ends were cut back, 0 bases at V and 7 bases at J, with 3 bases in the middle. Per germline, CDR1 LGHNA and CDR2 YSLEER. Here the CDR3 reads CASSQDGGYTF. CDR3 bases: TGCGCCAGCAGCCAAGATGGTGGCTACACCTTC.

This clone occurred once. The chain combines TRBV7-3 with TRBJ1-1, with no clear D. The CDR3 is made up of 14 amino acids. Deletions cut 3 bases from V and 4 bases from J, with 12 bases between. Germline V gene lookup returns CDR1 SGHTA and CDR2 FQGTGA. The CDR3 sequence is CASSFEGMATEAFF. For the CDR3, the DNA is TGTGCCAGCAGCTTTGAGGGTATGGCCACTGAAGCTTTCTTT.

This clone was detected once. The chain is built from TRBV7-2 and TRBJ2-4, with D hard to call. Trimming took 1 base from V and 0 from J, leaving 10 bases between them. Germline values: CDR1 SGHTA, CDR2 FQGNSA. The CDR3 consists of 16 residues. CDR3: CASSLDGYLAKNIQYF. The CDR3 DNA sequence: TGTGCCAGCAGCTTAGATGGCTATCTAGCCAAAAACATTCAGTACTTC.

This chain uses TRBV4-2 with TRBJ2-7; 13 bases are shared with TRBD2. J was trimmed by 6 bases and V by 3 bases; bases with no gene match: 5. The CDR3 sequence is 15 residues long. Germline assignment: CDR1 LGHNA and CDR2 YNFKEQ. The CDR3 region is CASSHPLAGGLEQYF. CDR3 in DNA: TGTGCCAGCAGCCACCCACTAGCGGGGGGGCTCGAGCAGTACTTC.

This chain joins TRBV30 and TRBJ2-3; the D gene is possibly TRBD2 (6 bases). The CDR3 extends over 14 amino acids. Germline lookup yields CDR1 GTSNPN and CDR2 SVGIG (reference sequence). V lost 3 bases to trimming and J lost 2 bases, with 12 bases between them. This CDR3 reads CAWSSAGYTDTQYF. The CDR3 DNA reads as TGTGCCTGGAGCTCGGCGGGGTACACAGATACGCAGTATTTT.

This chain links TRBV6-4 with TRBJ1-5, with no clear D. Germline V gives CDR1 MRHNA, CDR2 SNTAGT. V lost 2 bases and J lost 0, with 11 bases in between. The CDR3 totals 16 residues. The CDR3 loop reads CASSDNVPYSNQPQHF. The CDR3 DNA is TGTGCCAGCAGTGACAATGTACCTTATAGCAATCAGCCCCAGCATTTT.

The chain combines TRBV4-1 with TRBJ2-2, with unresolved D. Deletions cut 4 bases from V and 1 base from J, with 10 bases between. The CDR3 runs 15 residues. Germline CDR1 and CDR2: MGHRA and YSYEKL. The CDR3 here is CASSPNSENTGELFF. The CDR3, as DNA: TGCGCCAGCAGCCCAAACTCCGAGAACACCGGGGAGCTGTTTTTT.

The rearrangement uses TRBV7-9 and TRBJ1-1; 7 nucleotides agree with TRBD1. The V segment lost 6 bases and the J segment 3 bases; nucleotides outside the gene matches: 1. Per the germline V gene, CDR1 is SEHNR and CDR2 is FQNEAQ (reference sequence). The CDR3 is made up of 12 amino acids. The chain's CDR3 is CASSQGDTEAFF. CDR3 coding DNA: TGTGCCAGCAGTCAGGGGGACACTGAAGCTTTCTTT.

This clone appeared once. The gene calls are TRBV4-1 and TRBJ1-1; D gene uncertain. With 0 bases removed from V and 5 bases from J, the gap between germline ends came to 16 bases. CDR1 and CDR2 from the germline V gene are MGHRA and YSYEKL. The CDR3 runs to 16 residues. The CDR3 reads CASSQDVVYRVTEAFF. The CDR3 DNA is TGCGCCAGCAGCCAAGATGTGGTTTATAGGGTGACTGAAGCTTTCTTT.

The chain carries TRBV28 and TRBJ2-7, with 12 nucleotides matching TRBD2. The germline V gene has CDR1 MDHEN and CDR2 SYDVKM. The CDR3 totals 16 residues. V shed 4 bases and J 4 bases; nucleotides not matched to a gene: 8. CDR3 bases: TGTGCCAGCAGTTCAGGACTAGCGGGGATACCTTACGAGCAGTACTTC. Translating it yields CASSSGLAGIPYEQYF.

The chain employs TRBV10-3 and TRBJ2-7; D call uncertain. Per the germline V gene, CDR1 is ENHRY and CDR2 is SYGVKD. V dropped 3 bases and J dropped 0 bases, with 3 bases sitting between them. The CDR3 has 12 residues. CDR3 sequence: CAISESSYEQYF. The CDR3 bases are TGTGCCATCAGTGAAAGCTCCTACGAGCAGTACTTC.

This clone was detected only once. This chain uses TRBV6-4 with TRBJ2-5; the match to TRBD1 covers 7 bases. The CDR3 totals 16 residues. Germline-derived CDR1 and CDR2 are MRHNA and SNTAGT. Unmatched junction bases numbered 17, after V lost 9 bases and J lost 4 bases. The CDR3 region has the DNA TGTGCCAGACCGGGACAGAGAGTTCGGTCATTAGAGACCCAGTACTTC. Translation: CARPGQRVRSLETQYF.

V is TRBV7-2 and J is TRBJ2-2; the match to TRBD1 covers 7 bases. The CDR3 length is 17 residues. Germline V CDR1 and CDR2: SGHTA, FQGNSA. After removal of 1 base from V and 3 bases from J, the junction contained 8 bases not matched to a gene. The CDR3 region has the DNA TGTGCCAGCAGCTTAGTCGGGGTTGGGACAGACACCGGGGAGCTGTTTTTT. Translation gives CASSLVGVGTDTGELFF. Supplemented by reference TRBV7-2 and TRBJ2-2, the full variable domain reads GAGVSQSPSNKVTEKGKDVELRCDPISGHTALYWYRQSLGQGLEFLIYFQGNSAPDKSGLPSDRFSAERTGGSVSTLTIQRTQQEDSAVYLCASSLVGVGTDTGELFFGEGSRLTVL.

This clone was found once. The chain is built from TRBV11-3 and TRBJ2-4; D gene uncertain. In germline, CDR1 is SGHNT, CDR2 YENEEA. Trimming removed 5 bases at V and 6 bases at J, with 5 bases between. The CDR3 sequence is 11 residues long. In DNA, the CDR3 is TGTGCCAGCAGCCTACTAAACATTCAGTACTTC. Translated: CASSLLNIQYF.

The chain recombines TRBV13 with TRBJ2-7; a weak D match, TRBD1 (5 bases). This CDR3 comprises 14 residues. Trimming took 6 bases from V and 9 from J, leaving 21 bases between them. Germline V gives CDR1 PRHDT, CDR2 FYEKMQ (reference sequence). CDR3 in amino acids: CASRSTGPGLAQYF. CDR3 DNA sequence: TGTGCCAGCAGAAGCACAGGCCCAGGGCTGGCGCAGTACTTC.

The rearrangement links TRBV25-1 to TRBJ1-2; TRBD1 matches at 9 bases. V shed 4 bases and J 4 bases; nucleotides not matched to a gene: 16. The CDR3 covers 18 residues. The germline gives CDR1 MGHDK, CDR2 SYGVNS. CDR3 in amino acids: CASSASGQGFFWRYGYTF. CDR3 DNA sequence: TGTGCCAGCAGTGCGTCGGGACAGGGCTTTTTTTGGCGCTATGGCTACACCTTC.

J is TRBJ1-2 and V is TRBV28; 12 nucleotides match TRBD1. The CDR3 covers 15 residues. J was trimmed by 7 bases and V by 2 bases; bases with no gene match: 5. The germline CDR1 and CDR2 sequences are MDHEN and SYDVKM. The CDR3 sequence: CASSLLGQGAGGYTF. As DNA, the CDR3 is TGTGCCAGCAGTTTACTGGGACAGGGGGCGGGTGGCTACACCTTC.

This clone has only one observation. The chain joins TRBV5-5 to TRBJ1-6; D is unclear. The V end was cut by 0 bases, the J end by 5 bases, with 9 bases between. Germline-derived CDR1 and CDR2 are SGHKS and YYEKEE (reference sequence). The CDR3 covers 15 residues. Here the CDR3 DNA reads TGTGCCAGCAGCTTGGAATTAAACAATAATTCACCCCTCCACTTT. Amino acids: CASSLELNNNSPLHF.

This chain links TRBV5-6 with TRBJ2-7; D might be TRBD2 (5 bases). Trimming stripped 3 bases from V and 9 bases from J, with 10 bases between. Germline CDR1 SGHDT, CDR2 YYEEEE. The CDR3 contains 11 residues. As DNA, the CDR3 is TGTGCCAGCAGCTCGACACTAGGGCAGTACTTC. It codes for CASSSTLGQYF.